The following is a T cell receptor beta chain sequence with its context. Its antigen is as yet unknown. The sample originates from a study of shared clonotypes between healthy human individuals. The study, taken as a whole, reports: Estimated richness was generally greater in naive than memory subsets.

The germline V gene has CDR1 SNHLY and CDR2 FYNNEI. The length of the CDR3 is 11 residues. The V gene lost 7 bases and the J gene lost 3 bases, with 7 bases spanning the gap. The repertoire was sequenced with immunoSEQ multiplex PCR; TCRdb's copy has only in-frame clones and lacks some. The data show some 1 million clones, with about 77% seen just once and about 1.5% held by the top ten. The sequenced material came from memory CD4+ T cells sorted from blood. Documented subset: CD45RA-negative fraction. This receptor was obtained from a man aged 18 to 35 in good health. The V and J genes are TRBV2 and TRBJ2-7; D is uncertain. The CDR3 protein is CASTSVYEQYF. The CDR3 bases are TGTGCCAGCACATCGGTCTACGAGCAGTACTTC.